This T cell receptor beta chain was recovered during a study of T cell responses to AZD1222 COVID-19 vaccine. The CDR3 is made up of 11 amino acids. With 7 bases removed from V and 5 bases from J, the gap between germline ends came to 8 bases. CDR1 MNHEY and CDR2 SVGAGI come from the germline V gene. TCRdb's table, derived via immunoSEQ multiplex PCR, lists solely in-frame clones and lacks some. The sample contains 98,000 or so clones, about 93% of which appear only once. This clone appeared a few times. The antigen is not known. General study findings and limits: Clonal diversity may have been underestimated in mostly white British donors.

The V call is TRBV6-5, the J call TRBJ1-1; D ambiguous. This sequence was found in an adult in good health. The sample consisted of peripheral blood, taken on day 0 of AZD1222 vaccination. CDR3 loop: CASTLGTEAFF. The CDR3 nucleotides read TGTGCCAGCACATTAGGGACTGAAGCTTTCTTT.